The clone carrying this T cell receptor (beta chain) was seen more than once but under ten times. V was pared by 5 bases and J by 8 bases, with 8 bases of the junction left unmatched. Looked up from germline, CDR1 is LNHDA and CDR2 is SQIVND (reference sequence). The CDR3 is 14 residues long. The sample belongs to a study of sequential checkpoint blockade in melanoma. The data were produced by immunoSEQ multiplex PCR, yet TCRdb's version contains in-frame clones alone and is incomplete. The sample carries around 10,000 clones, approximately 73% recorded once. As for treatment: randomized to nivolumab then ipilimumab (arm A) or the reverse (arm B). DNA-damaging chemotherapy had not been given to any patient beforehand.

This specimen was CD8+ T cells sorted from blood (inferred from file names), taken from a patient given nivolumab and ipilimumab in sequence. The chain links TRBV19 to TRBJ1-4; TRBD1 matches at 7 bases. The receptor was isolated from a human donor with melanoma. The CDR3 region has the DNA TGTGCCAGTAGTCCACAGGGGTACTCAGAAAAACTGTTTTTT. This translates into CASSPQGYSEKLFF.